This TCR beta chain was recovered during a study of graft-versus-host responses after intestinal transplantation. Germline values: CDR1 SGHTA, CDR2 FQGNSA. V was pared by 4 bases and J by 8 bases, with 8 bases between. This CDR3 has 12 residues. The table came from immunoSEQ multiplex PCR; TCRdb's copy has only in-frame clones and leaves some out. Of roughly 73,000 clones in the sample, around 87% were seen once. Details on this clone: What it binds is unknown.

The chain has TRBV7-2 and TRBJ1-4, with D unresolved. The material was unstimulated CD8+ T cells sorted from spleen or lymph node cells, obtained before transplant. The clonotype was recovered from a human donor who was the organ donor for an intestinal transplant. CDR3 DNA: TGTGCCAGCAGCTGGGAGGGCGAAAAACTGTTTTTT. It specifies CASSWEGEKLFF.